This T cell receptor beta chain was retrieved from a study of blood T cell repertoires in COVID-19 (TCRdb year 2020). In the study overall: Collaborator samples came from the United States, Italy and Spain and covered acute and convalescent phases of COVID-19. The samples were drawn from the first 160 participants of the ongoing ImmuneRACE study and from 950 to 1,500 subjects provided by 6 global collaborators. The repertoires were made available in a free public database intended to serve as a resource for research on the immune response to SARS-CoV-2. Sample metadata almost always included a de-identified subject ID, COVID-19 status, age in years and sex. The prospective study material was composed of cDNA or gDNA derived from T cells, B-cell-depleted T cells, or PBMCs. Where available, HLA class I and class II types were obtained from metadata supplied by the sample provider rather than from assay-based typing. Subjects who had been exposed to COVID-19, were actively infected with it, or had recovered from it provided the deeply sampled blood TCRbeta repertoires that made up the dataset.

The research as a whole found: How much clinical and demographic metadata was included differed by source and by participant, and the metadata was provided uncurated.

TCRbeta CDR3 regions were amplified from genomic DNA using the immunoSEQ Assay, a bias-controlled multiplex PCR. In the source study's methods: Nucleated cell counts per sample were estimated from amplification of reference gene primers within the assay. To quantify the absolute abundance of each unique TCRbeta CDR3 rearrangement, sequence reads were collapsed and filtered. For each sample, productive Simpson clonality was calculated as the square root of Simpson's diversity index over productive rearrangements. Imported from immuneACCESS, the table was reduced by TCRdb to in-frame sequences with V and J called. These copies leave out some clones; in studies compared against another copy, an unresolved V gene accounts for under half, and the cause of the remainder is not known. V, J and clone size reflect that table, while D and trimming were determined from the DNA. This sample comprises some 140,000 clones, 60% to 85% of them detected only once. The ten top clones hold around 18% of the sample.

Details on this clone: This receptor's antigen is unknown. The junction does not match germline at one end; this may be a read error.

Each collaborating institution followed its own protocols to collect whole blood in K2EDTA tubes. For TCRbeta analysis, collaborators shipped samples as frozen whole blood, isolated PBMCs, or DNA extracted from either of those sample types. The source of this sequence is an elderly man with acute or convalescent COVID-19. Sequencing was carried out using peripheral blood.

CDR3 region: CASSLVGRRSVYSSPLHF. The bases read TGTGCCAGCAGCTTAGTTGGTCGTCGCAGCGTATATAGTTCACCCCTCCACTTT. The rearranged chain carries TRBV7-2 and TRBJ1-6, with the D gene too uncertain to name. As encoded in the germline V gene, CDR1 is SGHTA while CDR2 is FQGNSA. The CDR3 has 18 amino acids, counting the end cysteine and phenylalanine. Here the CDR3 DNA is all that survives: 54 bases in frame from base 1.